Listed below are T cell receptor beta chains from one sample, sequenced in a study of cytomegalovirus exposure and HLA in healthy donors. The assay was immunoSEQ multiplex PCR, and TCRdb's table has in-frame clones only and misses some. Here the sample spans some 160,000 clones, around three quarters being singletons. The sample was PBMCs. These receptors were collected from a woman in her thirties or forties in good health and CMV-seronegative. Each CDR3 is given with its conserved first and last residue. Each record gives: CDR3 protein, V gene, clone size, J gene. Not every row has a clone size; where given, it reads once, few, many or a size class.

CDR3aa: CASSPRQANTEAFF
v_gene: TRBV7-8
abundance: NA
j_gene: TRBJ1-1

CDR3aa: CASSNRTGSKAETQYF
v_gene: TRBV19
abundance: once
j_gene: TRBJ2-5

CDR3aa: CASRPAGITDTQYF
v_gene: TRBV27
abundance: NA
j_gene: TRBJ2-3

CDR3aa: CASTAEGKGAGEQYF
v_gene: TRBV5-6
abundance: NA
j_gene: TRBJ2-7

CDR3aa: CASSSLPGGPYEQYF
v_gene: TRBV28
abundance: few
j_gene: TRBJ2-7

CDR3aa: CAWRKVAHYNEQFF
v_gene: TRBV30
abundance: NA
j_gene: TRBJ2-1

CDR3aa: CASSMDRGYEQYF
v_gene: TRBV19
abundance: NA
j_gene: TRBJ2-7

CDR3aa: CASSFQRGTQETQYF
v_gene: TRBV7-2
abundance: once
j_gene: TRBJ2-5

CDR3aa: CSSSNPYRGRRDGYTF
v_gene: TRBV7-9
abundance: NA
j_gene: TRBJ1-2

CDR3aa: CASSLTGGFGYTF
v_gene: TRBV6-5
abundance: NA
j_gene: TRBJ1-2

CDR3aa: CASSRAGGRDTGELFF
v_gene: TRBV4-1
abundance: once
j_gene: TRBJ2-2

CDR3aa: CASSPSTGDQPQHF
v_gene: TRBV14
abundance: NA
j_gene: TRBJ1-5

CDR3aa: CASSHTGDSGANVLTF
v_gene: TRBV5-1
abundance: NA
j_gene: TRBJ2-6

CDR3aa: CASSQYPGGNTIYF
v_gene: TRBV14
abundance: NA
j_gene: TRBJ1-3

CDR3aa: CASSIPQGQGINEQFF
v_gene: TRBV19
abundance: NA
j_gene: TRBJ2-1

CDR3aa: CASSRGNTEAFF
v_gene: TRBV11-3
abundance: NA
j_gene: TRBJ1-1

CDR3aa: CAWTGSEKLFF
v_gene: TRBV30
abundance: NA
j_gene: TRBJ1-4

CDR3aa: CSSSLGPIFSSYGVYEQYF
v_gene: TRBV7-9
abundance: NA
j_gene: TRBJ2-7

CDR3aa: CASSPRTSEAFF
v_gene: TRBV19
abundance: NA
j_gene: TRBJ1-1

CDR3aa: CASKGTGGSGANVLTF
v_gene: TRBV23-1
abundance: NA
j_gene: TRBJ2-6

CDR3aa: CSVGTGSGAEQFF
v_gene: TRBV29-1
abundance: NA
j_gene: TRBJ2-1

CDR3aa: CASSFDGTSFLYEQYF
v_gene: TRBV5-4
abundance: NA
j_gene: TRBJ2-7

CDR3aa: CASSLEGRGGTEAFF
v_gene: TRBV5-1
abundance: once
j_gene: TRBJ1-1

CDR3aa: CASSLYSDRSYSGNTIYF
v_gene: TRBV28
abundance: NA
j_gene: TRBJ1-3

CDR3aa: CASSFDRDGYTF
v_gene: TRBV5-1
abundance: NA
j_gene: TRBJ1-2

CDR3aa: CASSLGRGRKAFF
v_gene: TRBV27
abundance: NA
j_gene: TRBJ1-1

CDR3aa: CASSRDNSYEQYF
v_gene: TRBV11-3
abundance: NA
j_gene: TRBJ2-7

CDR3aa: CASSLQPQGLNTEAFF
v_gene: TRBV5-1
abundance: once
j_gene: TRBJ1-1

CDR3aa: CASSTHGETQYF
v_gene: TRBV5-1
abundance: few
j_gene: TRBJ2-5

CDR3aa: CASSMGGRAYYEQYF
v_gene: TRBV19
abundance: NA
j_gene: TRBJ2-7

CDR3aa: CASTLGREIEAFF
v_gene: TRBV6-1
abundance: NA
j_gene: TRBJ1-1

CDR3aa: CASSFSSGVVTEAFF
v_gene: TRBV19
abundance: NA
j_gene: TRBJ1-1

CDR3aa: CASSNHVGQHTDTQYF
v_gene: TRBV4-2
abundance: NA
j_gene: TRBJ2-3

CDR3aa: CASSLDEGWYSPLHF
v_gene: TRBV5-6
abundance: NA
j_gene: TRBJ1-6

CDR3aa: CASRPYRGPGTEAFF
v_gene: TRBV28
abundance: NA
j_gene: TRBJ1-1